The present T cell receptor beta chain was sequenced within a study of sequential checkpoint blockade in melanoma. About the study: Each arm's sequence ended with maintenance nivolumab.

The method was immunoSEQ multiplex PCR; TCRdb's version includes in-frame clones alone and lacks a portion of them. Seen here are about 6,000 clones, 20% to 25% observed once, and the top ten hold 7% to 9%. This clone was counted a single time. Documented treatment: randomized to nivolumab then ipilimumab (arm A) or the reverse (arm B). This clonotype was obtained from a human donor with melanoma. This specimen consisted of tumor tissue (inferred from file names), obtained from a patient given nivolumab and ipilimumab in sequence.

CDR3 nucleotides: TGCGCCAGCAGCTTGATGGATACCACCGGGGAGCTGTTTTTT. It translates to CASSLMDTTGELFF. The chain is built from TRBV5-1 and TRBJ2-2; D remains unclear. The CDR3 loop spans 14 amino acids. Looked up from germline, CDR1 is SGHRS and CDR2 is YFSETQ. The V end was cut by 1 base, the J end by 4 bases, with 8 bases between.